This TCR beta chain was profiled in a study of T cell responses to AZD1222 COVID-19 vaccine. Study-level findings and limits: Females outnumbered males among donors, who were mostly white British; clonal diversity was possibly underestimated.

Germline CDR1 and CDR2: GTSNPN and SVGIG (reference sequence). The CDR3 sequence is 17 residues long. V gave up 2 bases and J gave up 3 bases, with 22 bases separating them. Sequencing used immunoSEQ multiplex PCR; TCRdb keeps in-frame clones, though not all of them. The sample has about 180,000 clones; about 90% are singletons. Turning to this clone: As yet, its antigen is unknown.

The TCR comes from an adult who received the AZD1222 COVID-19 vaccine. The material was peripheral blood, obtained 28 days after the second AZD1222 dose. This chain connects TRBV30 to TRBJ1-2; D not resolved. As DNA, the CDR3 is TGTGCCTGGAGTATAAGTCGGGCAGGCCCGCGTGACTATGGCTACACCTTC. Translation: CAWSISRAGPRDYGYTF.